Each of the 23 T cell receptor beta chains below was sequenced from the same sample in a study of T-cell reconstitution after alpha-beta-depleted transplantation in children (dated by TCRdb to the mid-2010s). Receptor amplification or capture employed PCR. The sample was run on an Illumina HiSeq 2500. TCR libraries were prepared with molecular barcoding, using unique molecular identifiers to normalize TCRbeta repertoire quantification. TCRdb trimmed public reads at Q25 via fastp, called clones via MiXCR and kept in-frame beta chains. Every CDR3 protein is listed once, alongside the most common genes and DNA of its rows. Across this sample there are just over 950,000 distinct CDR3 sequences, with about 29% seen only once. The ten largest clones capture about 28% of the sample. This specimen's treatment or condition label, per the study, means: allogeneic hematopoietic cell transplantation with graft depleted of TCRalphabeta T cells and CD19 B cells.

The input for sequencing was PBMCs, mostly from graft donor cells, taken 360 days after TCRalphabeta/CD19-depleted stem cell transplant. These receptors originate from a boy younger than two who had a stem cell transplant for SCID, so the T cells may come from the graft donor.

This sequence joins TRBV20-1 and TRBJ2-7; the D gene is possibly TRBD2 (5 bases). The length of the CDR3 is 16 residues. Germline CDR1 reads DFQATT; CDR2 reads SNEGSKA (reference sequence). Trimming took off 0 bases at V and 4 bases at J, with 19 bases between the two ends. CDR3 coding DNA: TGCAGTGCTAGAGATATGAGCGGCCGATACGGATACGAGCAGTACTTC. It specifies CSARDMSGRYGYEQYF.

The genes are TRBV7-9 and TRBJ2-3; D is undetermined. The CDR3 extends over 12 amino acids. Germline V gene sequence: CDR1 SEHNR, CDR2 FQNEAQ (reference sequence). Trimming cost V 4 bases and J 6 bases, with 8 bases left between them. The CDR3 spells CASSYPMDTQYF. The CDR3 coding sequence is TGTGCCAGCAGCTACCCCATGGATACGCAGTATTTT.

The J gene is TRBJ1-1, the V gene TRBV25-1; D unclear. V was cut by 1 base and J by 6 bases, with 15 bases left in between. This CDR3 contains 15 residues. Germline CDR1 MGHDK, CDR2 SYGVNS. The CDR3 coding sequence is TGTGCCAGCAGTGAATGGAAGGACGGTTCAGCTGAAGCTTTCTTT. The encoded protein is CASSEWKDGSAEAFF. The full variable domain, in which reference TRBV25-1 and TRBJ1-1 provide the parts outside the CDR3, is EADIYQTPRYLVIGTGKKITLECSQTMGHDKMYWYQQDPGMELHLIHYSYGVNSTEKGDLSSESTVSRIRTEHFPLTLESARPSHTSQYLCASSEWKDGSAEAFFGQGTRLTVV.

This chain connects TRBV7-2 to TRBJ2-1, with 9 nucleotides matching TRBD2. V was clipped by 10 bases and J by 9 bases; unmatched bases: 7. The CDR3 contains 12 residues. Germline CDR1 and CDR2: SGHTA and FQGNSA. The chain's CDR3 is CAKAGGVGEQFF. CDR3 DNA sequence: TGTGCCAAAGCGGGGGGCGTCGGTGAGCAGTTCTTC.

The rearrangement uses TRBV11-2 and TRBJ2-7; 8 bases fit TRBD1. The CDR3 is 18 amino acids. Germline V CDR1 and CDR2: SGHAT, FQNNGV. Trimming cost V 2 bases and J 4 bases; bases outside gene matches: 16. CDR3 sequence (DNA): TGTGCCAGCAGCTTATCTAGGCGTGTGTGGACAGGGACGTACGAGCAGTACTTC. Protein: CASSLSRRVWTGTYEQYF.

V and J are TRBV9 and TRBJ2-2; D possibly corresponds to TRBD1 (6 bases). Germline V CDR1 and CDR2: SGDLS, YYNGEE. The CDR3 loop spans 14 amino acids. Trimming removed 2 bases from V and 4 bases from J, with 9 bases in between. CDR3: CASSVGHLTGELFF. The CDR3 nucleotides are TGTGCCAGCAGCGTGGGACATCTCACCGGGGAGCTGTTTTTT.

There are a few counts of this clonotype. The chain links TRBV20-1 to TRBJ1-1; D gene uncertain. V was clipped by 4 bases and J by 0 bases, with 15 bases between them. This CDR3 region has 15 residues. Per the germline V gene, CDR1 is DFQATT and CDR2 is SNEGSKA (reference sequence). The CDR3 loop is CSATGYLRMNTEAFF. The CDR3 DNA is TGCAGTGCTACGGGGTACCTAAGGATGAACACTGAAGCTTTCTTT.

V gene TRBV27 combines with J gene TRBJ2-7, with TRBD1 matching 9 bases. The germline V gene encodes CDR1 MNHEY and CDR2 SMNVEV (reference sequence). The V gene end was trimmed by 3 bases and the J gene end by 2 bases; junction bases not matched to a gene: 8. This CDR3 spans 16 amino acids. CDR3 in amino acids: CASSFGDRAKPYEQYF. As DNA, the CDR3 is TGTGCCAGCAGTTTTGGGGACAGGGCCAAGCCCTACGAGCAGTACTTC.

V is TRBV5-1 and J is TRBJ2-3; tentative D call: TRBD2 (6 bases). V was shortened by 1 base and J by 5 bases, with 11 bases between the two germline ends. Germline V gives CDR1 SGHRS, CDR2 YFSETQ. The CDR3 is made up of 14 amino acids. CDR3 coding DNA: TGCGCCAGCAGCTTGAGTTGGAGGGAAGATACGCAGTATTTT. Its translation is CASSLSWREDTQYF. Full variable domain (rest looked up from reference TRBV5-1 and TRBJ2-3): KAGVTQTPRYLIKTRGQQVTLSCSPISGHRSVSWYQQTPGQGLQFLFEYFSETQRNKGNFPGRFSGRQFSNSRSEMNVSTLELGDSALYLCASSLSWREDTQYFGPGTRLTVL.

This clonotype was detected a few times. V and J are TRBV15 and TRBJ2-1; no clear D gene. The V gene's germline CDR1 is LNHNV and CDR2 YYDKDF (reference sequence). The CDR3 runs 13 residues. V was cut by 1 base and J by 6 bases, with 7 bases left in between. CDR3 loop: CATSRGPINEQFF. The CDR3 DNA sequence: TGTGCCACCAGCAGAGGCCCAATCAATGAGCAGTTCTTC.

V gene TRBV15 combines with J gene TRBJ1-1, with 7 bases aligning to TRBD1. Per the germline V gene, CDR1 is LNHNV and CDR2 is YYDKDF (reference sequence). The J segment lost 1 base and the V segment lost 1 base, leaving 6 bases of the junction unmatched. The CDR3 extends over 16 amino acids. CDR3 bases: TGTGCCACCAGCAGAGGACAGGGCCTGTCGAACACTGAAGCTTTCTTT. It specifies CATSRGQGLSNTEAFF.

The chain has TRBV11-2 and TRBJ2-1; 7 bases are shared with TRBD1. The CDR3 has 12 amino acids. The germline gives CDR1 SGHAT, CDR2 FQNNGV. J was trimmed by 8 bases and V by 7 bases; bases with no gene match: 5. The CDR3 region is CASKRGLDEQFF. The CDR3 nucleotides read TGTGCCAGCAAGAGGGGGCTCGATGAGCAGTTCTTC.

The sample holds a few counts of this clonotype. CDR3 amino acids: CASSLGLGYTF. CDR3 DNA sequence: TGTGCCAGCAGTTTAGGGTTGGGCTACACCTTC. The chain is built from TRBV12-3 or TRBV12-4 and TRBJ1-2, with D hard to call. V was clipped by 1 base and J by 8 bases, with 5 bases between them. This CDR3 spans 11 amino acids.

This clonotype appeared a few times. The V and J genes are TRBV25-1 and TRBJ2-3, with D possibly TRBD1 on 6 matching bases. The CDR3 contains 13 residues. Germline CDR1 and CDR2: MGHDK and SYGVNS. V shed 6 bases and J shed 2 bases, with 9 bases lying between them. In DNA, the CDR3 is TGTGCCAGCAGAAGGGGGATCACAGATACGCAGTATTTT. Amino acid sequence: CASRRGITDTQYF.

The rearrangement uses TRBV6-1 and TRBJ2-7; D possibly matches TRBD1 or TRBD2 (7 bases each). The V end lost 6 bases, the J end lost 0 bases, and 15 bases lay between the germline ends. Germline-derived CDR1 and CDR2 are MNHNS and SASEGT. CDR3 length: 15 amino acids. The DNA for the CDR3 is TGTGCCAGCAGAAGGGGGGGACAGAGCTCCTACGAGCAGTACTTC. Residues: CASRRGGQSSYEQYF.

This clonotype was detected only a few times. The chain is built from TRBV7-2 and TRBJ1-4; TRBD1 is a possible D gene (5 bases). CDR1 SGHTA and CDR2 FQGNSA come from the germline V gene. Trimming took 2 bases from V and 7 from J, leaving 17 bases between them. CDR3 length equals 16 residues. This CDR3 reads CASSLIGDSRAEKLFF. In DNA form, the CDR3 reads TGTGCCAGCAGCTTAATCGGAGACAGTCGGGCTGAAAAACTGTTTTTT.

CDR3 nucleotides: TGCGCCAGCAGCCAAGTCCCAGGGGGTAACGCAGATACGCAGTATTTT. It yields the protein CASSQVPGGNADTQYF. The V call is TRBV4-1, the J call TRBJ2-3; TRBD1 agrees at 7 bases. Germline V gives CDR1 MGHRA, CDR2 YSYEKL. This CDR3 is built from 16 residues. J was trimmed by 4 bases and V by 1 base; bases with no gene match: 8.

In this sample, this clonotype turned up a few times. This sequence joins TRBV4-1 and TRBJ2-7; D remains unclear. Germline lookup yields CDR1 MGHRA and CDR2 YSYEKL. Trimming pared 2 bases from V and 2 bases from J, leaving 10 bases between. The CDR3 has 14 amino acids. CDR3 protein: CASSQHPPPYEQYF. The CDR3 DNA reads as TGCGCCAGCAGCCAACATCCACCGCCCTACGAGCAGTACTTC.

V and J are TRBV5-1 and TRBJ2-5, with TRBD1 identical over 8 bases. J lost 5 bases, V lost 0 bases, and 3 bases had no gene match. The CDR3 totals 14 residues. Per the germline V gene, CDR1 is SGHRS and CDR2 is YFSETQ. The CDR3, as DNA: TGCGCCAGCAGCTTGGGGGACAGGACGGAGACCCAGTACTTC. Residues: CASSLGDRTETQYF. The full variable domain, with the rest looked up from reference TRBV5-1 and TRBJ2-5, is KAGVTQTPRYLIKTRGQQVTLSCSPISGHRSVSWYQQTPGQGLQFLFEYFSETQRNKGNFPGRFSGRQFSNSRSEMNVSTLELGDSALYLCASSLGDRTETQYFGPGTRLLVL.

V is TRBV7-3 and J is TRBJ1-2; maybe TRBD1 (5 bases). The CDR3 extends over 11 amino acids. Germline CDR1 SGHTA, CDR2 FQGTGA. V lost 10 bases, J lost 7 bases, and 13 bases lay in between. CDR3 DNA: TGTGCCACCGAAAGGGGATTTGGCTACACCTTC. Its translation is CATERGFGYTF.

The V call is TRBV6-2 or TRBV6-3, the J call TRBJ1-5; possible D gene TRBD1, 5 bases. Germline CDR1 and CDR2: MNHEY and SVGEGT. Trimming left V 4 bases short and J 6 bases short, with 13 bases between. The CDR3 is 14 residues long. The CDR3 DNA reads as TGTGCCAGCAGTTTCAGGGAACGAAGTCAGCCCCAGCATTTT. This sequence encodes CASSFRERSQPQHF.

The V call is TRBV4-1, the J call TRBJ2-1; 8 nucleotides align to TRBD2. Losses at the gene ends were 6 bases for V and 9 bases for J; bases not matched to a gene: 10. This CDR3 has 14 residues. Germline-derived CDR1 and CDR2 are MGHRA and YSYEKL. CDR3 sequence (DNA): TGCGCCAGCAGGGGGTTAGCGGGGTCCGGTGAGCAGTTCTTC. This sequence encodes CASRGLAGSGEQFF.

This clonotype showed up just a few times. The chain is built from TRBV3-1 and TRBJ1-1; D gene ambiguous. Germline values: CDR1 LGHDT, CDR2 YNNKEL (reference sequence). CDR3 length: 14 amino acids. V shed 1 base and J shed 8 bases, with 14 bases lying between them. The CDR3 DNA follows: TGTGCCAGCAGCCAAGGTAGCTCCCCGGGCGAAGCTTTCTTT. Its translation: CASSQGSSPGEAFF.